This entry lists 8 T cell receptor beta chains sequenced from one sample in a study of shared clonotypes between healthy human individuals. Sequenced by immunoSEQ multiplex PCR; TCRdb stores in-frame clones only, minus some. The data contain 2 million to 2.5 million clones, just over 90% of them singletons. Sequenced material: naive CD4+ T cells from PBMCs. As to subset: CD45RA+ positively selected. These receptors originate from a man aged 18 to 29 in good health. Some clones in this sample may be carry-over from other donors' samples.

The chain uses TRBV6-5 and TRBJ1-1; tentatively, D is TRBD1 (6 bases). The germline V gene encodes CDR1 MNHEY and CDR2 SVGAGI. CDR3 length equals 13 residues. The germline V and J ends were trimmed by 0 bases and 10 bases, with 12 bases remaining between them. CDR3 sequence: CASSYSSGQIAFF. The DNA for the CDR3 is TGTGCCAGCAGTTACTCGTCTGGACAGATAGCTTTCTTT.

This chain links TRBV29-1 with TRBJ2-5; D is ambiguous. The CDR3 has 10 residues. Germline V gene sequence: CDR1 SQVTM, CDR2 ANQGSEA. V lost 7 bases, J lost 8 bases, and 11 bases lay in between. As DNA, the CDR3 is TGCAGCGCGTTTACGACAACCCAGTACTTC. Amino acid sequence: CSAFTTTQYF.

The rearrangement uses TRBV7-2 and TRBJ2-7; 7 positions agree with TRBD1. Germline CDR1 is SGHTA and CDR2 is FQGNSA. J gave up 4 bases and V 3 bases, and 6 bases lay outside the gene matches. The CDR3 is made up of 14 amino acids. The CDR3 spells CASSFRDRDYEQYF. The CDR3 region has the DNA TGTGCCAGCAGCTTTCGAGACAGGGATTACGAGCAGTACTTC.

V and J are TRBV7-8 and TRBJ2-1, with D uncertain. The germline gives CDR1 SGHVS, CDR2 FQNEAQ. Between the trimmed V and J ends, which lost 5 bases and 5 bases, there was a span of 16 bases. CDR3 size: 15 residues. The CDR3 DNA sequence: TGTGCCAGCAGCATCCCCGCGCAGTGGAACAATGAGCAGTTCTTC. Translated: CASSIPAQWNNEQFF.

This sequence joins TRBV13 and TRBJ2-7, with TRBD2 matching over 7 bases. The CDR3 covers 14 residues. Germline lookup yields CDR1 PRHDT and CDR2 FYEKMQ (reference sequence). V dropped 0 bases and J dropped 6; count of bases not matched to a gene: 5. The CDR3 DNA sequence: TGTGCCAGCAGCTTAGGCCTTTGGGAGGGCGAGCAGTACTTC. It encodes CASSLGLWEGEQYF.

As to this clone: The sample carries other DNA sequences with the same CDR3. The chain has TRBV7-3 and TRBJ2-1; 8 bases are shared with TRBD1. This CDR3 has 15 amino acids. Losses at the gene ends were 2 bases for V and 3 bases for J; bases not matched to a gene: 3. Germline values: CDR1 SGHTA, CDR2 FQGTGA. CDR3 protein: CASSLLGQGYNEQFF. The CDR3 region has the DNA TGTGCCAGCAGCTTACTAGGACAGGGCTACAATGAGCAGTTCTTC.

The chain couples TRBV7-8 to TRBJ2-2; D unresolved. The CDR3 runs to 15 residues. V lost 3 bases to trimming and J lost 3 bases, with 11 bases between them. The germline CDR1 and CDR2 sequences are SGHVS and FQNEAQ. The CDR3 bases are TGTGCCAGCAGCTTTTCAAGGGTGGACACCGGGGAGCTGTTTTTT. Translating it yields CASSFSRVDTGELFF.

The chain combines TRBV27 with TRBJ2-7, with D possibly TRBD2 on 5 matching bases. The germline V gene has CDR1 MNHEY and CDR2 SMNVEV (reference sequence). The CDR3 has 15 residues. The V and J ends lost 5 bases and 5 bases respectively, with 19 bases between them. The CDR3 DNA reads as TGTGCCAGCAGTGGGATCGGAGCGGCCCAGGACGAGCAGTACTTC. Residues: CASSGIGAAQDEQYF.